The 29 T cell receptor beta chains below all came from one sample that was sequenced in a study of T-cell reconstitution after alpha-beta-depleted transplantation in children. TCRbeta library preparation incorporated unique molecular identifiers. TCRdb independently ran MiXCR on the PCR reads; one entry per CDR3 protein. The sample lists roughly 150,000 distinct CDR3 sequences; 11% were seen once. The sample in question was PBMCs, obtained before TCRalphabeta/CD19-depleted stem cell transplant. The receptors stem from a boy younger than 10 with acute myeloid leukemia, due to receive a stem cell transplant.

This clonotype was picked up many times. The chain recombines TRBV24-1 with TRBJ2-5; D unresolved. V dropped 3 bases and J dropped 5 bases, with 12 bases sitting between them. The length of the CDR3 is 14 residues. Germline V gene sequence: CDR1 KGHDR, CDR2 SFDVKD. In nucleotides, the CDR3 is TGTGCCACCAGTGATATAGGGAAGAGCGAGACCCAGTACTTC. Protein product: CATSDIGKSETQYF.

This clonotype came up many times. The chain employs TRBV7-9 and TRBJ1-1, with 7 positions matching TRBD1. There are 16 residues in the CDR3. The trim removed 5 bases at V and 5 bases at J, leaving 14 bases unmatched. The germline V gene encodes CDR1 SEHNR and CDR2 FQNEAQ (reference sequence). The CDR3 bases are TGTGCCAGCAGCCCAACGACAGGGAGTTTGGGTACTGAAGCTTTCTTT. Protein sequence: CASSPTTGSLGTEAFF.

A note on this clonotype: A much larger clone lies a single base off, so this may be a read error. This rearrangement joins TRBV12-3 or TRBV12-4 to TRBJ1-2, with TRBD1 as a possible D gene (6 bases). This CDR3 has 13 amino acids. The CDR3 DNA reads TGTGCCAGCAGCCTTGGACAGAAAAATGGCGACACCTTC. The encoded protein is CASSLGQKNGDTF.

This clonotype occurred a few times. The J gene is TRBJ2-5, the V gene TRBV12-3 or TRBV12-4; perhaps TRBD1 as D (6 bases). V lost 5 bases and J lost 11, with 12 bases in between. CDR3 length equals 11 residues. The CDR3 reads CASSPNRVQYF. The CDR3 coding sequence is TGTGCCAGCAGTCCGAACAGGGTTCAGTACTTC.

This clonotype was counted many times. CDR3 bases: TGTGCCAGCTCACCACCGCTAATCAGGGGATCTCGTGGCTATGGCTACACCTTC. It codes for CASSPPLIRGSRGYGYTF. The chain is built from TRBV18 and TRBJ1-2; possibly TRBD1 for D (6 bases). The CDR3 sequence is 18 residues long. V lost 0 bases and J lost 4, with 21 bases in between. Germline V gene sequence: CDR1 KGHSH, CDR2 LQKENI.

The table lists this clonotype with a few counts. With a much larger clone just one base away, this may be a read error. The V call is TRBV20-1, the J call TRBJ2-1; 11 bases align to TRBD2. This CDR3 contains 18 residues. Germline V gene sequence: CDR1 DFQATT, CDR2 SNEGSKA (reference sequence). This CDR3 is CCARDRRSGTSGYNEQFF. CDR3 sequence (DNA): TGCTGTGCTAGAGATCGTCGGTCTGGGACTAGCGGATACAATGAGCAGTTCTTC.

This clonotype came up many times. The rearrangement joins TRBV1 to TRBJ1-4. TRBV1 constitutes a pseudogene. This CDR3 region has 15 residues. The CDR3 sequence: CTSPARVAVNEKLFF. The DNA for the CDR3 is TGCACCAGCCCGGCTAGGGTCGCGGTAAATGAAAAACTGTTTTTT.

This clonotype was found many times. The chain recombines TRBV5-1 with TRBJ2-7, with 12 bases identical to TRBD2. J lost 2 bases, V lost 5 bases, and 11 bases had no gene match. The CDR3 is made up of 17 amino acids. Per the germline V gene, CDR1 is SGHRS and CDR2 is YFSETQ. This chain's CDR3 is CASRPGLAGFGPYEQYF. The CDR3 DNA is TGCGCCAGCAGGCCCGGACTAGCGGGATTCGGGCCCTACGAGCAGTACTTC. Complete variable domain (other parts from reference TRBV5-1 and TRBJ2-7): KAGVTQTPRYLIKTRGQQVTLSCSPISGHRSVSWYQQTPGQGLQFLFEYFSETQRNKGNFPGRFSGRQFSNSRSEMNVSTLELGDSALYLCASRPGLAGFGPYEQYFGPGTRLTVT.

This clonotype has at least ten counts. The CDR3 DNA reads TGTGCCAGCAGCTTAGGGGACGTTGAGCAGTTCTTC. It is translated as CASSLGDVEQFF. This rearrangement joins TRBV7-2 to TRBJ2-1; D could derive from TRBD1 or TRBD2 (5 bases each). V gave up 1 base and J gave up 9 bases, with 7 bases separating them. Germline V gives CDR1 SGHTA, CDR2 FQGNSA. The CDR3 extends over 12 amino acids.

A word on this clonotype: An end of the junction does not agree with germline; a read error may underlie this. The chain combines TRBV20-1 with TRBJ2-1; 9 bases match TRBD2. The CDR3 covers 17 residues. Germline V lookup: CDR1 DFQATT, CDR2 SNEGSKA (reference sequence). The CDR3 DNA reads TGCTGTGCTAGAGATCCCAGGAGGACTAGCGAATACAATGAGCAGTTCTTC. Its translation: CCARDPRRTSEYNEQFF.

This clonotype was seen many times. This rearrangement joins TRBV5-1 to TRBJ2-1; D unresolved. With 2 bases removed from V and 7 bases from J, the gap between germline ends came to 16 bases. The CDR3 has 15 residues. The germline V gene has CDR1 SGHRS and CDR2 YFSETQ. This chain's CDR3 is CASSFSEAPLNEQFF. The CDR3 DNA sequence: TGCGCCAGCAGCTTTAGTGAGGCTCCCCTTAATGAGCAGTTCTTC.

This clonotype has at least ten counts. J is TRBJ1-2 and V is TRBV28, with D perhaps TRBD1 (6 bases). Germline-derived CDR1 and CDR2 are MDHEN and SYDVKM. This CDR3 is 12 amino acids long. V lost 2 bases, J lost 5 bases, and 6 bases lay in between. CDR3 nucleotide sequence: TGTGCCAGCAGTTTAGGGACATATGGCTACACCTTC. Its protein is CASSLGTYGYTF.

This clonotype has a count of ten or more. The chain combines TRBV20-1 with TRBJ2-7, with D perhaps given as TRBD1 or TRBD2 (5 bases each). CDR3 size: 9 residues. The V end lost 5 bases, the J end lost 9 bases, and 8 bases lay between the germline ends. The germline V gene has CDR1 DFQATT and CDR2 SNEGSKA (reference sequence). CDR3 amino acids: CSAGDPQYF. DNA for the CDR3: TGCAGTGCTGGGGACCCGCAGTACTTC.

This clonotype was picked up a small number of times. At one of its ends the junction is not consistent with the germline gene, which may arise from a read error. The rearrangement uses TRBV25-1 and TRBJ2-2, with D possibly matching TRBD2 (7 bases). The germline gives CDR1 MGHDK, CDR2 SYGVNS. CDR3 size: 12 residues. CDR3 bases: TGTGCCAGCAGTGAATCAAGGGGGGGGCTGTTTTTT. It translates to CASSESRGGLFF.

This clonotype was detected many times. This chain links TRBV4-2 with TRBJ2-1, with D perhaps TRBD1 or TRBD2 (5 bases each). Trimming cost V 3 bases and J 10 bases, with 19 bases left between them. Germline loops: CDR1 LGHNA, CDR2 YNFKEQ. This CDR3 spans 15 amino acids. The CDR3 DNA reads TGTGCCAGCAGCCACTCAGGGATGGGAGTCGGGGAGCAGTTCTTC. The encoded protein is CASSHSGMGVGEQFF.

This clonotype was seen repeatedly, ten times or more. V usage is TRBV20-1 and J usage is TRBJ1-1; 7 bases map to TRBD1. Germline loops: CDR1 DFQATT, CDR2 SNEGSKA (reference sequence). The CDR3 is 13 amino acids. J lost 5 bases, V lost 6 bases, and 9 bases had no gene match. The CDR3 DNA follows: TGCAGTGCCCCCCCACAGGGGCATACTGAAGCTTTCTTT. As protein: CSAPPQGHTEAFF.

This clonotype was recorded at least ten times. The chain recombines TRBV2 with TRBJ2-7; D unclear. The V end lost 4 bases, the J end lost 4 bases, and 5 bases lay between the germline ends. The CDR3 runs to 11 residues. CDR1 SNHLY and CDR2 FYNNEI come from the germline V gene. The CDR3 DNA reads TGTGCCAGCAGTGGGACGTACGAGCAGTACTTC. This translates into CASSGTYEQYF.

This clonotype was counted at least ten times. This chain joins TRBV27 and TRBJ2-7; perhaps TRBD1 as D (5 bases). This CDR3 is built from 13 residues. Germline CDR1 and CDR2: MNHEY and SMNVEV (reference sequence). V lost 2 bases and J 5 bases, leaving 10 bases between the germline ends. The CDR3 DNA reads TGTGCCAGCAGTTTACTTCCAGGGAACGAGCAGTACGTC. Its protein product is CASSLLPGNEQYV.

This clonotype was detected many times. The chain employs TRBV20-1 and TRBJ2-2, with 10 bases that match TRBD2. V lost 0 bases to trimming and J lost 1 base; unmatched junction nucleotides: 5. The CDR3 is 17 residues long. The germline V gene encodes CDR1 DFQATT and CDR2 SNEGSKA (reference sequence). The CDR3 bases are TGCAGTGCTAGAGATCCTAGCGGGAGTTGGAACACCGGGGAGCTGTTTTTT. Its protein product is CSARDPSGSWNTGELFF.

V is TRBV7-6 and J is TRBJ2-3, with D possibly being TRBD2 (6 bases). V was trimmed by 2 bases and J by 2 bases, leaving 14 bases between them. CDR1 and CDR2 (germline): SGHVS, FNYEAQ. The CDR3 is 16 residues long. The CDR3 DNA sequence: TGTGCCAGCAGCTTACCGGGGGACTTTTACACAGATACGCAGTATTTT. It codes for CASSLPGDFYTDTQYF. Drawing the rest from reference TRBV7-6 and TRBJ2-3, the complete variable domain is GAGVSQSPRYKVTKRGQDVALRCDPISGHVSLYWYRQALGQGPEFLTYFNYEAQQDKSGLPNDRFSAERPEGSISTLTIQRTEQRDSAMYRCASSLPGDFYTDTQYFGPGTRLTVL.

The table lists this clonotype with many counts. V and J are TRBV20-1 and TRBJ2-3; 10 bases match TRBD2. This CDR3 has 13 residues. Germline CDR1 reads DFQATT; CDR2 reads SNEGSKA (reference sequence). Germline trimming cut 5 bases from V and 9 bases from J; bases unmatched to any gene: 8. This CDR3 is CSAPPAGGPTQYF. In DNA, the CDR3 is TGCAGTGCTCCCCCAGCGGGGGGGCCCACGCAGTATTTT.

Ten or more counts support this clonotype. The J gene is TRBJ2-1, the V gene TRBV29-1, with D perhaps TRBD1 (7 bases). The CDR3 has 13 residues. Germline values: CDR1 SQVTM, CDR2 ANQGSEA. The ends were cut back, 5 bases at V and 8 bases at J, with 16 bases in the middle. CDR3 DNA sequence: TGCAGCGTTATTAGGGGGCGCGGGGATGAGCAGTTCTTC. This gives the protein CSVIRGRGDEQFF.

This clonotype was picked up many times. V usage is TRBV29-1 and J usage is TRBJ2-1; TRBD2 agrees at 7 bases. The CDR3 has 17 residues. Germline V lookup: CDR1 SQVTM, CDR2 ANQGSEA. V shed 2 bases and J 2 bases; nucleotides not matched to a gene: 12. The CDR3 nucleotides are TGCAGCGTTGAAAGGCGCGGAGGGAGGGAAACCTACAATGAGCAGTTCTTC. It yields the protein CSVERRGGRETYNEQFF.

This clonotype was detected ten times or more. This chain uses TRBV12-3 or TRBV12-4 with TRBJ2-7, with unresolved D. Trimming pared 6 bases from V and 1 base from J, leaving 10 bases between. The CDR3 length is 13 residues. The CDR3 is CASRQHGSYEQYF. DNA of the CDR3: TGTGCCAGCAGACAACATGGATCCTACGAGCAGTACTTC.

This clonotype was picked up many times. The chain has TRBV5-4 and TRBJ2-7, with 7 bases aligning to TRBD2. Germline V gives CDR1 SGHNT, CDR2 YYREEE (reference sequence). Germline trimming cut 0 bases from V and 4 bases from J; bases unmatched to any gene: 4. The CDR3 contains 14 residues. The CDR3 coding sequence is TGTGCCAGCAGCTTGGGGCGGGAGAAGTACGAGCAGTACTTC. Its translation: CASSLGREKYEQYF.

This clonotype was observed many times. J is TRBJ1-5 and V is TRBV5-5; D unresolved. The germline V gene has CDR1 SGHKS and CDR2 YYEKEE (reference sequence). The CDR3 length is 15 residues. The V end was cut by 4 bases, the J end by 0 bases, with 11 bases between. The CDR3 spells CASSPWVFSNQPQHF. The CDR3, as DNA: TGTGCCAGCAGCCCCTGGGTGTTTAGCAATCAGCCCCAGCATTTT.

Many counts were recorded for this clonotype. This chain connects TRBV18 to TRBJ1-1; a weak D match, TRBD1 (6 bases). Germline loops: CDR1 KGHSH, CDR2 LQKENI. The length of the CDR3 is 15 residues. V gave up 4 bases and J gave up 1 base, with 13 bases separating them. The CDR3 DNA sequence: TGTGCCAGCTCACTGACGGACAGATCGAACACTGAAGCTTTCTTT. Protein: CASSLTDRSNTEAFF.

This clonotype was detected ten times or more. Germline is not matched at one junction end, which may reflect a read error. The chain couples TRBV10-3 to TRBJ1-6; 8 positions agree with TRBD1. This CDR3 has 14 amino acids. Germline V gene data show CDR1 as ENHRY and CDR2 as SYGVKD. This CDR3 is CPISRDRINSPLHF. The CDR3 DNA reads as TGTCCCATCAGCCGGGACAGGATTAATTCACCCCTCCACTTT.

This clonotype appeared a single time. With a much larger clone just one base away, this may be a read error. The gene calls are TRBV27 and TRBJ2-6; perhaps D is TRBD1 or TRBD2 (6 bases each). The CDR3 length is 14 residues. Germline loops: CDR1 MNHEY, CDR2 SMNVEV (reference sequence). The CDR3 reads CTSSRGPGANFLTF. Here the CDR3 DNA reads TGTACCAGCAGTCGGGGGCCTGGGGCCAACTTCCTGACTTTC.